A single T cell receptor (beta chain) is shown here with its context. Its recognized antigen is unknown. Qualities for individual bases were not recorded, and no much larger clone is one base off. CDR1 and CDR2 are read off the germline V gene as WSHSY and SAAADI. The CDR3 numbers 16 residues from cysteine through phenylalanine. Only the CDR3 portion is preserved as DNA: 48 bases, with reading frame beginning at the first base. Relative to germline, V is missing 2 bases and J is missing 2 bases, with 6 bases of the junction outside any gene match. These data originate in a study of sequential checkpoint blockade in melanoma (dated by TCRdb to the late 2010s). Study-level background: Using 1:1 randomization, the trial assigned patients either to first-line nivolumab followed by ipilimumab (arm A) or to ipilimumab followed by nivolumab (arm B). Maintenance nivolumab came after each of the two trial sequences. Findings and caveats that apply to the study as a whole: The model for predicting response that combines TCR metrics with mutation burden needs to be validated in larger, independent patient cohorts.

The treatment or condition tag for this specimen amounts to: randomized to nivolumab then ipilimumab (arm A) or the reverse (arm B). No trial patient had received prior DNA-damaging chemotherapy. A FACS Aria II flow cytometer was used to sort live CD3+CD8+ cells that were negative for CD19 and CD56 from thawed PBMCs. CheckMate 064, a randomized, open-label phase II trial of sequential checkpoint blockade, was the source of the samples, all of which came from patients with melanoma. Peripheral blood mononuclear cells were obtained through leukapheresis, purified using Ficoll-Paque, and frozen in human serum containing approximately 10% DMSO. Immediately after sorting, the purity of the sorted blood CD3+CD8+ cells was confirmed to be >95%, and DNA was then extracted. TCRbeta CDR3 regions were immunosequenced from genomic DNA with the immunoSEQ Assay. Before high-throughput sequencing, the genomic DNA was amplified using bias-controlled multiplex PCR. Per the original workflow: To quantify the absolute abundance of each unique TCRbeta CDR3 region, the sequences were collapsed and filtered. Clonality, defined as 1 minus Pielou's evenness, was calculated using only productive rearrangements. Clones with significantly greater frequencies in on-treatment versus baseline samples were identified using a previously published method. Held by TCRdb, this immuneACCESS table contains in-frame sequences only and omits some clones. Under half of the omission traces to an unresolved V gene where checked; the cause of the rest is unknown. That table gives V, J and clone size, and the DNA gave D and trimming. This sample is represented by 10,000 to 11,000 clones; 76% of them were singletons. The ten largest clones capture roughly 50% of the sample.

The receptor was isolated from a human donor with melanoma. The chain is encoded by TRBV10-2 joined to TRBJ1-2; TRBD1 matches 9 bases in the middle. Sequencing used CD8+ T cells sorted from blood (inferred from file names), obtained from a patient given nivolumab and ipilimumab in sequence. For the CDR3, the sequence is CASSETKTGGNYGYTF. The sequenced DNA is TGCGCCAGCAGTGAGACTAAAACAGGGGGCAACTATGGCTACACCTTC.